Reported below is one TCR beta chain. The antigen remains undetermined. This CDR3 contains 17 residues. Losses at the gene ends were 0 bases for V and 3 bases for J; bases not matched to a gene: 9. The germline CDR1 and CDR2 sequences are SGHRS and YFSETQ. The sample comes from a study of cytomegalovirus exposure and HLA in healthy donors. General study points: Reportedly, HLA-A and HLA-B alleles of most subjects were accurately predicted from TCR beta. The productive fraction for most TCR beta V segments was about 90% or about 30% in an earlier analysis.

PCR used 60 Vbeta primers and 13 Jbeta primers. This table comes from immunoSEQ multiplex PCR, and its TCRdb copy is limited to in-frame clones, with some not included. The table records 85,000 to 100,000 clones, 84% of them present only once. This rearrangement joins TRBV5-1 to TRBJ2-7, with 10 nucleotides matching TRBD2. The receptor was isolated from a young woman in good health and CMV-seropositive. The sequenced sample consisted of PBMCs. The CDR3 DNA sequence: TGCGCCAGCAGCTTGGCTACGGTAGCGGGGGGATACTACGAGCAGTACTTC. Residues: CASSLATVAGGYYEQYF.